The 10 T cell receptor beta chains listed next were all sequenced from one sample in a study of T cell responses to AZD1222 COVID-19 vaccine. Generated by immunoSEQ multiplex PCR, the TCRdb table keeps only in-frame clones and is missing some. The sample records more than 95,000 clones, roughly 87% being singletons. The material was peripheral blood, obtained on day 0 of MenACWY control vaccination. Source of these receptors: an adult in good health.

This chain uses TRBV7-9 with TRBJ1-3, with unresolved D. The CDR3 sequence is 15 residues long. Germline V lookup: CDR1 SEHNR, CDR2 FQNEAQ (reference sequence). V shed 1 base and J shed 2 bases, with 9 bases lying between them. CDR3 sequence reads: CASSLEVGAGNTIYF. In DNA form, the CDR3 reads TGTGCCAGCAGCTTAGAAGTAGGTGCTGGAAACACCATATATTTT.

The V and J genes are TRBV5-4 and TRBJ2-3, with D perhaps matching TRBD1 (6 bases). In germline, CDR1 is SGHNT, CDR2 YYREEE (reference sequence). Trimming took 3 bases from V and 4 from J, leaving 15 bases between them. The CDR3 covers 15 residues. Here the CDR3 reads CASSSQGPPPDTQYF. The DNA for the CDR3 is TGTGCCAGCAGCTCACAGGGCCCCCCTCCAGATACGCAGTATTTT. Together with reference TRBV5-4 and TRBJ2-3, the CDR3 gives the full variable domain: ETGVTQSPTHLIKTRGQQVTLRCSSQSGHNTVSWYQQALGQGPQFIFQYYREEENGRGNFPPRFSGLQFPNYSSELNVNALELDDSALYLCASSSQGPPPDTQYFGPGTRLTVL.

The J gene is TRBJ2-7, the V gene TRBV5-4, with TRBD2 identical over 7 bases. Germline CDR1 is SGHNT and CDR2 is YYREEE (reference sequence). Trimming cost V 5 bases and J 4 bases; bases outside gene matches: 6. This CDR3 spans 13 amino acids. The CDR3 DNA follows: TGTGCCAGCAGTGCGAGCGGGGCGTACGAGCAGTACGTC. Translated, it gives CASSASGAYEQYV.

The rearrangement links TRBV3-1 (or the pseudogene TRBV3-2) to TRBJ2-2; no definite D call. Germline V CDR1 and CDR2: LGHDT, YNNKEL (reference sequence). The germline V and J ends were trimmed by 5 bases and 2 bases, with 15 bases remaining between them. The CDR3 covers 16 residues. CDR3 coding DNA: TGTGCCAGCAGCAACCTGTCCCCGACTAACACCGGGGAGCTGTTTTTT. It codes for CASSNLSPTNTGELFF.

V gene TRBV25-1 combines with J gene TRBJ2-2, with D possibly matching TRBD1 (6 bases). CDR1 MGHDK and CDR2 SYGVNS come from the germline V gene. The CDR3 contains 16 residues. V shed 2 bases and J shed 6 bases, with 16 bases lying between them. The CDR3 spells CASSEKITGYAGELFF. The CDR3 DNA follows: TGTGCCAGCAGTGAAAAAATCACAGGGTACGCCGGGGAGCTGTTTTTT.

This clone was counted a few times. The chain has TRBV30 and TRBJ1-1; unclear D gene. The V end was cut by 1 base, the J end by 0 bases, with 9 bases between. The CDR3 sequence is 14 residues long. Germline V gives CDR1 GTSNPN, CDR2 SVGIG (reference sequence). CDR3 region: CAWSAHNLNTEAFF. For the CDR3, the DNA is TGTGCCTGGAGTGCTCACAACCTGAACACTGAAGCTTTCTTT.

The chain is built from TRBV7-9 and TRBJ1-6, with 8 positions matching TRBD1. The CDR3 totals 15 residues. Germline lookup yields CDR1 SEHNR and CDR2 FQNEAQ (reference sequence). V shed 5 bases, J shed 7 bases, and the junction held 7 bases outside the gene matches. This CDR3 reads CASSPDRAFNSPLHF. As DNA, the CDR3 is TGTGCCAGCAGCCCGGACAGGGCTTTCAATTCACCCCTCCACTTT.

The chain employs TRBV2 and TRBJ1-2; D unclear. The V and J ends lost 4 bases and 5 bases respectively, with 8 bases between them. This CDR3 comprises 12 residues. Germline V gives CDR1 SNHLY, CDR2 FYNNEI. The CDR3 protein is CASSGVAYGYTF. The CDR3 DNA is TGTGCCAGCAGTGGGGTTGCTTATGGCTACACCTTC.

This chain links TRBV6-6 with TRBJ1-5, with a tentative D call TRBD1 (5 bases). Trimming cost V 7 bases and J 2 bases, with 18 bases left between them. Germline V gene sequence: CDR1 MNHNY, CDR2 SVGAGI (reference sequence). The CDR3 contains 16 residues. In DNA, the CDR3 is TGTGCCAGCACCCCGGGTTCGCGGGGGGGCAATCAGCCCCAGCATTTT. It yields the protein CASTPGSRGGNQPQHF.

This chain connects TRBV15 to TRBJ2-4; D unresolved. The CDR3 is 14 amino acids. Trimming pared 8 bases from V and 1 base from J, leaving 12 bases between. The germline V gene encodes CDR1 LNHNV and CDR2 YYDKDF (reference sequence). DNA of the CDR3: TGTGCCACCTCCCCAGTCGGGGCCAAAAACATTCAGTACTTC. Protein product: CATSPVGAKNIQYF.